The 5 T cell receptor beta chains below were found in one sample sequenced in a study of beta chain features in type 1 diabetes. Sequenced material consisted of expressed TCRB transcripts (all of the isolated RNA was reverse transcribed). Assay: immunoSEQ multiplex PCR; the TCRdb copy retains only in-frame clones and omits some. The sample carries 400,000 to 600,000 clones, 25% to 35% recorded once. The specimen was naive CD4+ T cells from blood. The receptor set was obtained from a young man in good health.

The V call is TRBV19, the J call TRBJ2-1, with D tentatively TRBD2 (5 bases). Germline V gene sequence: CDR1 LNHDA, CDR2 SQIVND (reference sequence). V was shortened by 3 bases and J by 8 bases, with 8 bases between the two germline ends. The CDR3 loop spans 12 amino acids. The CDR3 spells CASSITRDEQFF. The DNA for the CDR3 is TGTGCCAGTAGTATCACTAGGGATGAGCAGTTCTTC.

This clone was seen only a few times. At the DNA level, this CDR3 is encoded by other sequences in the same sample as well. The chain couples TRBV18 to TRBJ2-3; possible D gene TRBD2, 6 bases. Germline CDR1 reads KGHSH; CDR2 reads LQKENI. Between the trimmed V and J ends, which lost 4 bases and 0 bases, there was a span of 8 bases. This CDR3 has 14 amino acids. CDR3 loop: CASSLGRSTDTQYF. DNA of the CDR3: TGTGCCAGCTCACTCGGGAGAAGCACAGATACGCAGTATTTT. Combining the CDR3 with reference TRBV18 and TRBJ2-3 gives the whole variable domain NAGVMQNPRHLVRRRGQEARLRCSPMKGHSHVYWYRQLPEEGLKFMVYLQKENIIDESGMPKERFSAEFPKEGPSILRIQQVVRGDSAAYFCASSLGRSTDTQYFGPGTRLTVL.

This rearrangement joins TRBV18 to TRBJ2-7; D ambiguous. Germline values: CDR1 KGHSH, CDR2 LQKENI. CDR3 length: 13 residues. V was shortened by 3 bases and J by 3 bases, with 9 bases between the two germline ends. Written as DNA, the CDR3 is TGTGCCAGCTCACCCTACCCCAACTACGAGCAGTACTTC. Translation gives CASSPYPNYEQYF.

This rearrangement joins TRBV28 to TRBJ2-1; D is possibly TRBD2 (6 bases). CDR3 length equals 15 residues. Germline V gives CDR1 MDHEN, CDR2 SYDVKM. V lost 6 bases to trimming and J lost 3 bases, with 15 bases between them. CDR3 in DNA: TGTGCCAGCAGCACCGGCGGGGTTAACTACAATGAGCAGTTCTTC. Its protein is CASSTGGVNYNEQFF. The variable domain in full, with the rest retrieved from reference TRBV28 and TRBJ2-1, is DVKVTQSSRYLVKRTGEKVFLECVQDMDHENMFWYRQDPGLGLRLIYFSYDVKMKEKGDIPEGYSVSREKKERFSLILESASTNQTSMYLCASSTGGVNYNEQFFGPGTRLTVL.

This clone was counted a single time. This sequence joins TRBV5-8 and TRBJ2-2; the match to TRBD2 covers 10 bases. J lost 9 bases, V lost 5 bases, and 13 bases had no gene match. This CDR3 spans 16 amino acids. CDR1 SGHTS and CDR2 YDEGEE come from the germline V gene. The CDR3, as DNA: TGTGCCAGCAGAGTAGGACTAGCGGAGGACGACAGGGAGCTGTTTTTT. This translates into CASRVGLAEDDRELFF.